This T cell receptor beta chain was recovered during a study of blood T cell repertoires in COVID-19. Looking at the study overall: From T cells, B-cell-depleted T cells, or PBMCs came the material, which was cDNA or gDNA.

Authors' processing steps: Researchers report that nucleated cell counts were estimated from reference gene primer amplification. Measured with immunoSEQ multiplex PCR; TCRdb has only the in-frame clones, and not every one. For V, J and clone size, that table is used; D and trimming come from the DNA. The sample carries about 270,000 clones, 85% to 90% recorded once. The receptor was derived from a man aged 18 to 30 who had recovered from COVID-19. Sequencing was done on a sample of PBMCs or T cells enriched from blood (not recorded which).

The CDR3 loop is CASSSPTSGGNEQFF. The CDR3 nucleotides read TGTGCCAGCAGCTCTCCGACTAGCGGGGGCAATGAGCAGTTCTTC. The chain joins TRBV7-2 to TRBJ2-1; 12 nucleotides align to TRBD2. The trim removed 4 bases at V and 6 bases at J, leaving 4 bases unmatched. CDR1 and CDR2 (germline): SGHTA, FQGNSA. This CDR3 has 15 residues.